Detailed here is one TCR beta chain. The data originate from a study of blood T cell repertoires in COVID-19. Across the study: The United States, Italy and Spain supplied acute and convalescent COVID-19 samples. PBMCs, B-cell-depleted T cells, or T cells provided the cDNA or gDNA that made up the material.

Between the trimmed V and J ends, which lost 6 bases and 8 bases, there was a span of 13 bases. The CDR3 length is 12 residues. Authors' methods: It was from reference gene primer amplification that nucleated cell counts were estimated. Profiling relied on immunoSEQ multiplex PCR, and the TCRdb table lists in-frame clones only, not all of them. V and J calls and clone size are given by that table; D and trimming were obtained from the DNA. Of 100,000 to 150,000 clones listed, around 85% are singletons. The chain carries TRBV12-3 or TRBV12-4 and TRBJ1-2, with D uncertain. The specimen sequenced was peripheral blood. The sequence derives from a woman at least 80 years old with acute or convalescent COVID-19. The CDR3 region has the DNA TGTGCCAGCAGCCTTGACTTCCGCGGCTACACCTTC. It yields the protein CASSLDFRGYTF.